One and the same sample provided the 22 T cell receptor beta chains below, sequenced in a study of STAT3 mutations in large granular lymphocyte leukemia. Antigens of these TCRs are unknown. General study points: At least one immunodominant TCR beta clonotype appeared in every T-cell large granular lymphocyte leukemia patient.

Method: immunoSEQ multiplex PCR; TCRdb's copy keeps in-frame clones and lacks some. The sample has around 13,000 clones, over 70% seen once. Sequenced sample: peripheral blood mononuclear cells. These receptors were obtained from a man between 60 and 70 years old with T-cell large granular lymphocyte leukemia. Some clones in this sample may be carry-over from other donors' samples.

V usage is TRBV18 and J usage is TRBJ2-1; D is possibly TRBD2 (6 bases). Germline V gene sequence: CDR1 KGHSH, CDR2 LQKENI. CDR3 length: 14 residues. V dropped 4 bases and J dropped 6 bases, with 13 bases sitting between them. The CDR3 coding sequence is TGTGCCAGCTCACGCGGGGCCGGAGGCAATGAGCAGTTCTTC. Translation: CASSRGAGGNEQFF. Based on the CDR3 plus reference TRBV18 and TRBJ2-1, the full variable domain is NAGVMQNPRHLVRRRGQEARLRCSPMKGHSHVYWYRQLPEEGLKFMVYLQKENIIDESGMPKERFSAEFPKEGPSILRIQQVVRGDSAAYFCASSRGAGGNEQFFGPGTRLTVL.

The V gene is TRBV5-5, the J gene TRBJ1-3; 7 bases align to TRBD1. The V gene end was trimmed by 3 bases and the J gene end by 1 base; junction bases not matched to a gene: 4. The CDR3 length is 15 residues. Germline V gene lookup returns CDR1 SGHKS and CDR2 YYEKEE (reference sequence). Here the CDR3 reads CASSSDRVSGNTIYF. As DNA, the CDR3 is TGTGCCAGCAGCTCCGACAGGGTTTCTGGAAACACCATATATTTT.

CDR3 DNA sequence: TGTGCCAGCAGCCGGACGACAGGAGATACGCAGTATTTT. It yields the protein CASSRTTGDTQYF. This rearrangement joins TRBV5-4 to TRBJ2-3, with D possibly TRBD1 on 6 matching bases. V lost 4 bases and J 5 bases, leaving 11 bases between the germline ends. CDR3 size: 13 residues. Germline assignment: CDR1 SGHNT and CDR2 YYREEE (reference sequence). The whole variable domain, filled in from reference TRBV5-4 and TRBJ2-3, reads ETGVTQSPTHLIKTRGQQVTLRCSSQSGHNTVSWYQQALGQGPQFIFQYYREEENGRGNFPPRFSGLQFPNYSSELNVNALELDDSALYLCASSRTTGDTQYFGPGTRLTVL.

The rearrangement links TRBV30 to TRBJ2-3; 7 bases agree with TRBD2. After removal of 7 bases from V and 8 bases from J, the junction contained 12 bases not matched to a gene. The CDR3 loop spans 13 amino acids. Per the germline V gene, CDR1 is GTSNPN and CDR2 is SVGIG (reference sequence). This CDR3 reads CASTAGEGLTQYF. The CDR3 DNA follows: TGTGCCTCGACTGCGGGGGAGGGACTTACGCAGTATTTT. Supplemented by reference TRBV30 and TRBJ2-3, the full variable domain reads SQTIHQWPATLVQPVGSPLSLECTVEGTSNPNLYWYRQAAGRGLQLLFYSVGIGQISSEVPQNLSASRPQDRQFILSSKKLLLSDSGFYLCASTAGEGLTQYFGPGTRLTVL.

This clone was counted once. The CDR3 sequence is CASSPPGQGNEKLFF. CDR3 sequence (DNA): TGTGCCAGCTCACCACCGGGACAGGGTAATGAAAAACTGTTTTTT. The chain couples TRBV18 to TRBJ1-4, with TRBD1 matching over 9 bases. The V and J ends lost 0 bases and 4 bases, in that order; junction bases with no gene match: 0. This CDR3 spans 15 amino acids. Germline values: CDR1 KGHSH, CDR2 LQKENI.

This clone was recorded a few times. V is TRBV9 and J is TRBJ1-6, with 8 bases that match TRBD1. The V gene end was trimmed by 0 bases and the J gene end by 9 bases; junction bases not matched to a gene: 5. The CDR3 spans 15 residues. Germline CDR1 and CDR2: SGDLS and YYNGEE. This CDR3 reads CASSVEGRGPSPLHF. The CDR3 DNA reads as TGTGCCAGCAGCGTAGAGGGCAGGGGGCCTTCACCCCTCCACTTT.

This clone was counted between two and nine times. V usage is TRBV6-1 and J usage is TRBJ2-3, with D possibly being TRBD1 (5 bases). Germline V CDR1 and CDR2: MNHNS, SASEGT. V lost 4 bases and J 2 bases, leaving 13 bases between the germline ends. This CDR3 has 15 amino acids. The CDR3 bases are TGTGCCAGCAGTGGACAGAGCCTTTTCACAGATACGCAGTATTTT. Translating gives CASSGQSLFTDTQYF.

This chain joins TRBV15 and TRBJ1-4; no definite D call. CDR1 is LNHNV and CDR2 is YYDKDF in the germline V gene (reference sequence). V lost 3 bases and J 0 bases, leaving 17 bases between the germline ends. The CDR3 consists of 18 residues. DNA of the CDR3: TGTGCCACCAGCAGGACCGCGGGGAGCGGGGCAACTAATGAAAAACTGTTTTTT. Translating it yields CATSRTAGSGATNEKLFF.

This sequence joins TRBV4-2 and TRBJ1-5; D is unclear. The CDR3 is 16 amino acids. The germline gives CDR1 LGHNA, CDR2 YNFKEQ. The V end was cut by 0 bases, the J end by 5 bases, with 14 bases between. The CDR3 reads CASSQDLGQRHQPQHF. Here the CDR3 DNA reads TGTGCCAGCAGCCAAGATCTCGGGCAGAGGCATCAGCCCCAGCATTTT.

The CDR3 DNA follows: TGCAGTGTAGGGAAGCCGGAGACCCAGTACTTC. This sequence encodes CSVGKPETQYF. This rearrangement joins TRBV20-1 to TRBJ2-5; D uncertain. V lost 7 bases and J lost 5, with 11 bases in between. The length of the CDR3 is 11 residues. Per germline, CDR1 DFQATT and CDR2 SNEGSKA (reference sequence).

J is TRBJ1-2 and V is TRBV6-1, with D maybe TRBD1 (6 bases). This CDR3 is built from 13 residues. Trimming left V 1 base short and J 6 bases short, with 9 bases between. CDR1 and CDR2 (germline): MNHNS, SASEGT. DNA of the CDR3: TGTGCCAGCAGTGAAGTTTGGACAGATGGCTACACCTTC. Protein product: CASSEVWTDGYTF.

The chain joins TRBV2 to TRBJ2-7; TRBD2 agrees at 12 bases. The V gene's germline CDR1 is SNHLY and CDR2 FYNNEI. V was pared by 4 bases and J by 5 bases, with 6 bases of the junction left unmatched. The CDR3 runs to 15 residues. CDR3 sequence (DNA): TGTGCCAGCAGTGCCCCTAGCGGGAGGGGAAACGAGCAGTACTTC. The encoded protein is CASSAPSGRGNEQYF.

This clone was counted once. This rearrangement joins TRBV30 to TRBJ2-7; possible D gene TRBD2, 6 bases. The CDR3 extends over 12 amino acids. Between the trimmed V and J ends, which lost 3 bases and 2 bases, there was a span of 8 bases. Looked up from germline, CDR1 is GTSNPN and CDR2 is SVGIG (reference sequence). The CDR3 DNA follows: TGTGCCTGGAGCTCGGGGGCCTACGAGCAGTACTTC. Translation gives CAWSSGAYEQYF.

The J gene is TRBJ1-1, the V gene TRBV19; D is unresolved. CDR3 length: 17 residues. Germline-derived CDR1 and CDR2 are LNHDA and SQIVND (reference sequence). V lost 1 base, J lost 1 base, and 16 bases lay in between. The DNA of the CDR3 is TGTGCCAGTAGTATAGCCCGAACGTTAGGGAGGAACACTGAAGCTTTCTTT. This translates into CASSIARTLGRNTEAFF.

This chain connects TRBV5-1 to TRBJ2-7, with TRBD2 as a possible D gene (5 bases). CDR1 SGHRS and CDR2 YFSETQ come from the germline V gene. V was trimmed by 4 bases and J by 6 bases, leaving 14 bases between them. This CDR3 has 13 amino acids. CDR3 sequence (DNA): TGCGCCAGCAGCGAGGGTGGGGTCCGCGAGCAGTACTTC. Translating it yields CASSEGGVREQYF.

V and J are TRBV30 and TRBJ2-3; D is possibly TRBD1 (6 bases). Germline-derived CDR1 and CDR2 are GTSNPN and SVGIG (reference sequence). V lost 2 bases, J lost 14 bases, and 17 bases lay in between. This CDR3 has 12 amino acids. The CDR3 region has the DNA TGTGCCTGGAGTAAGAGGACAGCCGAATGGTATTTT. Its protein is CAWSKRTAEWYF.

This sequence joins TRBV19 and TRBJ1-5; D not resolved. V was cut by 4 bases and J by 0 bases, with 16 bases left in between. CDR3 size: 17 residues. From germline, CDR1 is LNHDA and CDR2 SQIVND (reference sequence). CDR3 sequence: CASSTLTAFDSNQPQHF. For the CDR3, the DNA is TGTGCCAGTAGTACGCTCACAGCCTTCGATAGCAATCAGCCCCAGCATTTT. The entire variable domain, with the rest obtained from reference TRBV19 and TRBJ1-5, is as follows: DGGITQSPKYLFRKEGQNVTLSCEQNLNHDAMYWYRQDPGQGLRLIYYSQIVNDFQKGDIAEGYSVSREKKESFPLTVTSAQKNPTAFYLCASSTLTAFDSNQPQHFGDGTRLSIL.

The rearrangement links TRBV19 to TRBJ2-3; D may be TRBD1 (5 bases). The CDR3 contains 14 residues. V was clipped by 3 bases and J by 4 bases, with 11 bases between them. CDR1 and CDR2 (germline): LNHDA, SQIVND (reference sequence). This chain's CDR3 is CASSMGRVADTQYF. The CDR3 nucleotides are TGTGCCAGTAGTATGGGCAGGGTTGCAGATACGCAGTATTTT. The complete variable domain, with remaining parts taken from reference TRBV19 and TRBJ2-3, reads DGGITQSPKYLFRKEGQNVTLSCEQNLNHDAMYWYRQDPGQGLRLIYYSQIVNDFQKGDIAEGYSVSREKKESFPLTVTSAQKNPTAFYLCASSMGRVADTQYFGPGTRLTVL.

This clone has just a few counts. This chain links TRBV5-1 with TRBJ2-2, with TRBD2 matching 8 bases. V lost 4 bases to trimming and J lost 1 base; unmatched junction nucleotides: 3. The germline gives CDR1 SGHRS, CDR2 YFSETQ. The CDR3 is 15 residues long. The CDR3 is CASSLGRGNTGELFF. CDR3 nucleotides: TGCGCCAGCAGCCTCGGGAGGGGGAACACCGGGGAGCTGTTTTTT.

The gene calls are TRBV5-4 and TRBJ1-2; weak D call: TRBD1 (5 bases). V was shortened by 4 bases and J by 8 bases, with 21 bases between the two germline ends. This CDR3 has 15 residues. Looked up from germline, CDR1 is SGHNT and CDR2 is YYREEE (reference sequence). CDR3 in amino acids: CASSPTVGPGQGYTF. CDR3 coding DNA: TGTGCCAGCAGCCCAACGGTGGGTCCTGGACAAGGCTACACCTTC.

There are a few counts of this clone. V and J are TRBV27 and TRBJ2-2; tentatively, D is TRBD1 or TRBD2 (6 bases each). The V and J ends lost 6 bases and 5 bases respectively, with 13 bases between them. Germline V lookup: CDR1 MNHEY, CDR2 SMNVEV (reference sequence). The CDR3 sequence is 14 residues long. CDR3 protein: CASSRLGGTGELFF. The CDR3 nucleotides read TGTGCCAGCAGCAGACTAGGGGGGACCGGGGAGCTGTTTTTT.

The chain joins TRBV5-1 to TRBJ2-5, with 12 bases aligning to TRBD2. V trimming: 2 bases; J trimming: 5 bases; junction bases outside the gene matches: 10. Germline V gene data show CDR1 as SGHRS and CDR2 as YFSETQ. The CDR3 spans 17 residues. The CDR3 is CASSFGRLAGAAETQYF. CDR3 sequence (DNA): TGCGCCAGCAGCTTCGGGCGACTAGCGGGAGCAGCGGAGACCCAGTACTTC.